The sequence of this T cell receptor (beta chain) was determined in a study of shared clonotypes between healthy human individuals. Study conclusions and caveats: There were few donors, and this limited the genetic and exposure-history diversity represented. Shared clonotypes across all four donors exceeded non-shared ones in generation probability.

Trimming removed 2 bases at V and 0 bases at J, with 4 bases between. The length of the CDR3 is 13 residues. The germline V gene encodes CDR1 SGHTA and CDR2 FQGNSA. Profiled with immunoSEQ multiplex PCR; TCRdb holds only in-frame clones, not every one. This table holds 2 million to 2.5 million clones, more than 85% found once. Regarding this clone: What it binds is not known. A much larger clonotype is one base distant, so this may be a read error. This sample includes further DNA sequences coding for the same CDR3.

Terminally differentiated effector memory CD45RA+ cells were excluded by CCR7 positive selection of CD45RO-negative cells. This clonotype was sampled from a young man in good health. Some clones in this sample may be carry-over from other donors' samples. J is TRBJ1-1 and V is TRBV7-2; D unresolved. What was sequenced was naive CD8+ T cells from PBMCs. The chain's CDR3 is CASSLWVNTEAFF. CDR3 in DNA: TGTGCCAGCAGCTTATGGGTGAACACTGAAGCTTTCTTT.